One and the same sample provided the 6 T cell receptor beta chains below, sequenced in a study of shared clonotypes between healthy human individuals. The table came from immunoSEQ multiplex PCR; TCRdb's copy has only in-frame clones and leaves some out. The top ten hold approximately 1.5% of the sample, which has about 1 million clones, approximately 72% seen once. What was sequenced was memory CD4+ T cells sorted from blood. Subset here: CD45RA-negative fraction. Every receptor here comes from a man younger than 35 in good health.

V is TRBV5-6 and J is TRBJ2-2; maybe TRBD2 (6 bases). The germline V gene encodes CDR1 SGHDT and CDR2 YYEEEE. The CDR3 contains 18 residues. Trimming left V 0 bases short and J 0 bases short, with 15 bases between. CDR3 loop: CASSLGVAAYANTGELFF. DNA of the CDR3: TGTGCCAGCAGCTTGGGGGTAGCGGCTTACGCGAACACCGGGGAGCTGTTTTTT.

The chain links TRBV30 to TRBJ2-6; D gene ambiguous. CDR1 is GTSNPN and CDR2 is SVGIG in the germline V gene (reference sequence). Trimming stripped 5 bases from V and 2 bases from J, with 7 bases between. The CDR3 covers 13 residues. The CDR3 DNA is TGTGCCTGGGATAAGGCTGGGGCCAACGTCCTGACTTTC. It translates to CAWDKAGANVLTF. The full variable domain, with the rest looked up from reference TRBV30 and TRBJ2-6, is SQTIHQWPATLVQPVGSPLSLECTVEGTSNPNLYWYRQAAGRGLQLLFYSVGIGQISSEVPQNLSASRPQDRQFILSSKKLLLSDSGFYLCAWDKAGANVLTFGAGSRLTVL.

The gene calls are TRBV5-1 and TRBJ1-1; TRBD1 matches at 8 bases. Per germline, CDR1 SGHRS and CDR2 YFSETQ. V lost 2 bases to trimming and J lost 2 bases; unmatched junction nucleotides: 5. The CDR3 totals 15 residues. CDR3: CASSFGTGYNTEAFF. The CDR3 DNA sequence: TGCGCCAGCAGCTTTGGGACAGGATATAACACTGAAGCTTTCTTT.

The table lists this clone with many counts. The chain uses TRBV6-1 and TRBJ2-3; D is perhaps TRBD1 or TRBD2 (5 bases each). Trimming took off 5 bases at V and 0 bases at J, with 24 bases between the two ends. CDR3 length equals 19 residues. CDR1 and CDR2 from the germline V gene are MNHNS and SASEGT. CDR3 residues: CASSQGVVVGTSSTDTQYF. The CDR3 nucleotides read TGTGCCAGCAGTCAAGGTGTCGTTGTCGGGACCTCTAGCACAGATACGCAGTATTTT.

The chain joins TRBV11-2 to TRBJ1-3; TRBD1 agrees at 7 bases. This CDR3 is 16 amino acids long. Germline loops: CDR1 SGHAT, CDR2 FQNNGV. V gave up 3 bases and J gave up 0 bases; unmatched junction bases: 5. The CDR3 sequence is CASSFKGTDSGNTIYF. CDR3 sequence (DNA): TGTGCCAGCAGCTTTAAGGGGACAGACTCTGGAAACACCATATATTTT.

The V and J genes are TRBV4-3 and TRBJ1-4; no definite D call. The CDR3 runs to 13 residues. Germline V gene data show CDR1 as LGHNA and CDR2 as YSLEER. Trimming took 6 bases from V and 4 from J, leaving 9 bases between them. The CDR3 spells CASRGSLNEKLFF. The DNA of the CDR3 is TGCGCCAGCAGGGGCTCCCTTAATGAAAAACTGTTTTTT.